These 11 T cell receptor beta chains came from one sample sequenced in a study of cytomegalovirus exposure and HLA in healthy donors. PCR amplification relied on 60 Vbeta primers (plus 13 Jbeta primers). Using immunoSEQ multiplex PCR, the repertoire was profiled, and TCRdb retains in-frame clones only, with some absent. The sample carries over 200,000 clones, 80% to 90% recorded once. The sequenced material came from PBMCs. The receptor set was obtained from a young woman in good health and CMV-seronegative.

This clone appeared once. The CDR3 coding sequence is TGTGCCAGCAGCTTAGCGAATTCGGGGGCTGAAGCTTTCTTT. As protein: CASSLANSGAEAFF. V usage is TRBV7-8 and J usage is TRBJ1-1; TRBD1 might be the D (5 bases). CDR3 length equals 14 residues. From germline, CDR1 is SGHVS and CDR2 FQNEAQ. Trimming pared 0 bases from V and 6 bases from J, leaving 11 bases between.

The CDR3 is CASSQDWGGVRTEAFF. The CDR3 nucleotides are TGTGCCAGCAGCCAAGATTGGGGGGGAGTTCGTACTGAAGCTTTCTTT. This sequence joins TRBV14 and TRBJ1-1; D perhaps matches TRBD1 (5 bases). Trimming removed 0 bases at V and 5 bases at J, with 16 bases between. The CDR3 sequence is 16 residues long. In germline, CDR1 is SGHDN, CDR2 FVKESK. Using reference TRBV14 and TRBJ1-1 for the parts outside the CDR3, the full variable domain is EAGVTQFPSHSVIEKGQTVTLRCDPISGHDNLYWYRRVMGKEIKFLLHFVKESKQDESGMPNNRFLAERTGGTYSTLKVQPAELEDSGVYFCASSQDWGGVRTEAFFGQGTRLTVV.

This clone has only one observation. The CDR3 loop is CASGGGREVNTEAFF. The DNA of the CDR3 is TGTGCCAGCGGGGGGGGCAGGGAAGTGAACACTGAAGCTTTCTTT. The J gene is TRBJ1-1, the V gene TRBV7-9, with D perhaps matching TRBD1 (6 bases). The ends were cut back, 8 bases at V and 0 bases at J, with 16 bases in the middle. This CDR3 region has 15 residues. Germline CDR1 SEHNR, CDR2 FQNEAQ (reference sequence).

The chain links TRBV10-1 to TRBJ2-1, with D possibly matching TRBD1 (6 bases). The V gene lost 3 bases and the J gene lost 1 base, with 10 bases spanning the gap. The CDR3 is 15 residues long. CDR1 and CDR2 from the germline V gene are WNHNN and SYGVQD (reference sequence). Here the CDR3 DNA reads TGCGCCAGCAGTGAAAGGACAGTATCCTACAATGAGCAGTTCTTC. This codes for CASSERTVSYNEQFF.

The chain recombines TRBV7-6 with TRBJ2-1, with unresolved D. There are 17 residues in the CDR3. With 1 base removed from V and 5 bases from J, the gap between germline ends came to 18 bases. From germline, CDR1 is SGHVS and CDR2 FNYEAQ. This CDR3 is CASSLDSYSRRNNEQFF. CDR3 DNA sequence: TGTGCCAGCAGCTTAGATAGTTATTCGCGCAGGAACAATGAGCAGTTCTTC.

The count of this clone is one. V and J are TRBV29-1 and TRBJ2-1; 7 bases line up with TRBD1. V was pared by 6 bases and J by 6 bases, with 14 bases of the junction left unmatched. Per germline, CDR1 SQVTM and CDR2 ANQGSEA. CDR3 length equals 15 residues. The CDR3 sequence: CSVAPTGLWGNEQFF. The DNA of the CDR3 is TGCAGCGTGGCACCGACAGGGTTGTGGGGCAATGAGCAGTTCTTC.

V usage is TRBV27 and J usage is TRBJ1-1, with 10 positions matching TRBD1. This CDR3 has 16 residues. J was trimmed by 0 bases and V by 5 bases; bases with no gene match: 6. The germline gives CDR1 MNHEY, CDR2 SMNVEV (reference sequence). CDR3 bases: TGTGCCAGCAGTACGACAGGGGGCCCTATGAACACTGAAGCTTTCTTT. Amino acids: CASSTTGGPMNTEAFF.

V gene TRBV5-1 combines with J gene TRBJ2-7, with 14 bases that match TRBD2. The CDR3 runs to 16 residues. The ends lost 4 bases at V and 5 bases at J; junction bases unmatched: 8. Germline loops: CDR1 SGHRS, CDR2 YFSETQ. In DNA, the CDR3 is TGCGCCAGCAGCGGGACTAGCGGGAGCGGGCTCGACGAGCAGTACTTC. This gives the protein CASSGTSGSGLDEQYF.

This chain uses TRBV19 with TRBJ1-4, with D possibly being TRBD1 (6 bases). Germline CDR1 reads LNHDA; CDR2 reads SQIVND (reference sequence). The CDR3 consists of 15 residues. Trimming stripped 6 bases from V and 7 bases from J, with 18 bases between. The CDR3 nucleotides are TGTGCCAGTAGGGACCGGGTGGGGGCAGGTGAAAAACTGTTTTTT. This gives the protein CASRDRVGAGEKLFF. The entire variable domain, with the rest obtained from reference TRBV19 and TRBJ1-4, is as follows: DGGITQSPKYLFRKEGQNVTLSCEQNLNHDAMYWYRQDPGQGLRLIYYSQIVNDFQKGDIAEGYSVSREKKESFPLTVTSAQKNPTAFYLCASRDRVGAGEKLFFGSGTQLSVL.

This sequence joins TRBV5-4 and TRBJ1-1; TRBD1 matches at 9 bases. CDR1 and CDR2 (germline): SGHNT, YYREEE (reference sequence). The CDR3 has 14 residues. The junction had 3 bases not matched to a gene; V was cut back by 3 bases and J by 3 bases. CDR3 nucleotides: TGTGCCAGCAGCTGGACAGGGGATGACACTGAAGCTTTCTTT. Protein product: CASSWTGDDTEAFF.

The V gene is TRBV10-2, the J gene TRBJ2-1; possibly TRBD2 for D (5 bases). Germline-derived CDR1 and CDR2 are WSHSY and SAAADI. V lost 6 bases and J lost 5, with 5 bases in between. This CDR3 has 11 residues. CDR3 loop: CASRRDNEQFF. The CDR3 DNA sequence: TGCGCCAGCAGGCGGGACAATGAGCAGTTCTTC.